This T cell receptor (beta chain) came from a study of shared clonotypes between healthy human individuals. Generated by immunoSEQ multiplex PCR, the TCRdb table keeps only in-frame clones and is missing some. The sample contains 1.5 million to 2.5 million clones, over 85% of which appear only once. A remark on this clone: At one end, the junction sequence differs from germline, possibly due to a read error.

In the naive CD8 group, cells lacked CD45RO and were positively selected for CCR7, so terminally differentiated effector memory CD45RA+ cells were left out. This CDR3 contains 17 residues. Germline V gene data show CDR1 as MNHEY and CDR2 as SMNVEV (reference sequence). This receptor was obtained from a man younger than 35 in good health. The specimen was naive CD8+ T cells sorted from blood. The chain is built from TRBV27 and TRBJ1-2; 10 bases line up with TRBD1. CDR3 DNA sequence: TGTGCCAGCAACCCCTCCGGACAGGGGGTTCAGGACTATGACTACACCTTC. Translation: CASNPSGQGVQDYDYTF.